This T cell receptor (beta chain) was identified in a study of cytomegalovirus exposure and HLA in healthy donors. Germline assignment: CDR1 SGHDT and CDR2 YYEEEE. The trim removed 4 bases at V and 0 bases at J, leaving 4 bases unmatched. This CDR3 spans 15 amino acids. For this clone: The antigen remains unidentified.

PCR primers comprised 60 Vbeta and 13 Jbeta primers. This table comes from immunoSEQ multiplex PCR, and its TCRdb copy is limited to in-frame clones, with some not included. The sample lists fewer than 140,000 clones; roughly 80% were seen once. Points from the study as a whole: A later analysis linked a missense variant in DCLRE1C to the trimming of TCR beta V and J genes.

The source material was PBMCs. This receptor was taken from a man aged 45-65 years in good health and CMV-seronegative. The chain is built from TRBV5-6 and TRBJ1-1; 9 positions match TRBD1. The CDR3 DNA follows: TGTGCCAGCAGCCCCGGACAGGGGTTGAACACTGAAGCTTTCTTT. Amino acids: CASSPGQGLNTEAFF.